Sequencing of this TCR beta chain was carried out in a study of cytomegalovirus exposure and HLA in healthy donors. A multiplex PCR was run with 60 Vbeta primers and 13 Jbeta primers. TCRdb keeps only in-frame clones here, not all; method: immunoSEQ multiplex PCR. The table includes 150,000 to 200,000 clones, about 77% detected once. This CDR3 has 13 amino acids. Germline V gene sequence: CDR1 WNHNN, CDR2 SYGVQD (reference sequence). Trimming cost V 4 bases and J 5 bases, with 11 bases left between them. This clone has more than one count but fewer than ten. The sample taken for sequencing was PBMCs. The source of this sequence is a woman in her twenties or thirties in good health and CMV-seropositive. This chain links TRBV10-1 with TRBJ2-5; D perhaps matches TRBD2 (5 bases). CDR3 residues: CASSGRGGETQYF. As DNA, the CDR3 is TGCGCCAGCAGTGGACGGGGTGGGGAGACCCAGTACTTC.